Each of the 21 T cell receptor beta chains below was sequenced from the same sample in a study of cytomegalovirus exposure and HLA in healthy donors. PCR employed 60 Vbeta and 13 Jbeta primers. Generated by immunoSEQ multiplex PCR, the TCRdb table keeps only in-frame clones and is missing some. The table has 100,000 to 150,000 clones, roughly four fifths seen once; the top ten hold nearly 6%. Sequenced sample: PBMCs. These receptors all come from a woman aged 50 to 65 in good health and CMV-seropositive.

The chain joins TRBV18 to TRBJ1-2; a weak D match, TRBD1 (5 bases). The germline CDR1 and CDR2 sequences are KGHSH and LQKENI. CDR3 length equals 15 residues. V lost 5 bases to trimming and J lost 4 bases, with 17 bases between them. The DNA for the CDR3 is TGTGCCAGCTCAGATGCAGGGAATCCTAGCTATGGCTACACCTTC. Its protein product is CASSDAGNPSYGYTF. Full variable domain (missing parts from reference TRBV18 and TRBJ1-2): NAGVMQNPRHLVRRRGQEARLRCSPMKGHSHVYWYRQLPEEGLKFMVYLQKENIIDESGMPKERFSAEFPKEGPSILRIQQVVRGDSAAYFCASSDAGNPSYGYTFGSGTRLTVV.

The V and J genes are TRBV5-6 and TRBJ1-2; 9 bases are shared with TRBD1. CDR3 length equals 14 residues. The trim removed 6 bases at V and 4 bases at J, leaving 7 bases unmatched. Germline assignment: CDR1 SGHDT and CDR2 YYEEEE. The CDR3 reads CASTLGGQGYGYTF. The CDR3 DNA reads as TGTGCCAGCACCCTTGGGGGACAGGGCTATGGCTACACCTTC.

This CDR3 is CSVVGDSAGNTIYF. CDR3 sequence (DNA): TGCAGCGTTGTAGGAGACAGCGCTGGAAACACCATATATTTT. The chain joins TRBV29-1 to TRBJ1-3, with D possibly being TRBD1 (5 bases). The CDR3 is made up of 14 amino acids. Trimming pared 4 bases from V and 2 bases from J, leaving 12 bases between. The germline CDR1 and CDR2 sequences are SQVTM and ANQGSEA.

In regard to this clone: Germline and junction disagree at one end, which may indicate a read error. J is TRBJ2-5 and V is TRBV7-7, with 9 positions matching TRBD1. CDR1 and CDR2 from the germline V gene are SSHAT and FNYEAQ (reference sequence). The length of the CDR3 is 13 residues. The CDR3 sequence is CASSYGQGRAQYF. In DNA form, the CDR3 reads TGTGCTAGCAGCTACGGACAGGGGAGAGCCCAGTACTTC.

The CDR3 spells CAISERTSGGGNEQFF. The CDR3 nucleotides are TGTGCCATCAGTGAGCGCACTAGCGGGGGTGGCAATGAGCAGTTCTTC. The gene calls are TRBV10-3 and TRBJ2-1, with 11 bases that match TRBD2. This CDR3 region has 16 residues. The V and J ends lost 2 bases and 6 bases, in that order; junction bases with no gene match: 6. Germline CDR1 reads ENHRY; CDR2 reads SYGVKD.

The CDR3 sequence is CASSLADQPQHF. CDR3 sequence (DNA): TGTGCCAGCAGCTTGGCGGATCAGCCCCAGCATTTT. V usage is TRBV5-6 and J usage is TRBJ1-5, with D uncertain. The CDR3 is 12 residues long. Trimming removed 0 bases from V and 5 bases from J, with 3 bases in between. CDR1 is SGHDT, CDR2 YYEEEE, per germline. The full variable domain, completed using reference TRBV5-6 and TRBJ1-5, is DAGVTQSPTHLIKTRGQQVTLRCSPKSGHDTVSWYQQALGQGPQFIFQYYEEEERQRGNFPDRFSGHQFPNYSSELNVNALLLGDSALYLCASSLADQPQHFGDGTRLSIL.

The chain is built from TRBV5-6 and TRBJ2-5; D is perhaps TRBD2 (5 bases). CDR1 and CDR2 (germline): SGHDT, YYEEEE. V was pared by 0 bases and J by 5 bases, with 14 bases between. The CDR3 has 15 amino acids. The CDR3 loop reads CASSLVQRPGETQYF. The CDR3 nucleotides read TGTGCCAGCAGCTTGGTTCAGCGGCCGGGGGAGACCCAGTACTTC.

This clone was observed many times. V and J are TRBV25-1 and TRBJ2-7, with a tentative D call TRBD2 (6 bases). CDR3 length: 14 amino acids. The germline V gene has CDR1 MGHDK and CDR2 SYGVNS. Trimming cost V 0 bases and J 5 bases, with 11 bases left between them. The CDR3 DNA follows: TGTGCCAGCAGTGAATATGGGGGGTTGGACGAGCAGTACTTC. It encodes CASSEYGGLDEQYF.

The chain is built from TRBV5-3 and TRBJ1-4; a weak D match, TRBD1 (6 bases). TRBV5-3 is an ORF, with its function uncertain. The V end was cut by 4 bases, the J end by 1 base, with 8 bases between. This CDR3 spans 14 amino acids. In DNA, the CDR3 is TGTGCCAGAAGCCAGGACAGAACTAATGAAAAACTGTTTTTT. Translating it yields CARSQDRTNEKLFF.

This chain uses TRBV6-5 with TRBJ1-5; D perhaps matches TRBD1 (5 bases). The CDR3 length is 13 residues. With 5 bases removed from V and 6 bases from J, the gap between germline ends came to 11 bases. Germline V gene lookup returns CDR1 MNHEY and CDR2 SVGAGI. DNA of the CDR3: TGTGCCAGCAGTGACGGGGGGAGTCAGCCCCAGCATTTT. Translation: CASSDGGSQPQHF.

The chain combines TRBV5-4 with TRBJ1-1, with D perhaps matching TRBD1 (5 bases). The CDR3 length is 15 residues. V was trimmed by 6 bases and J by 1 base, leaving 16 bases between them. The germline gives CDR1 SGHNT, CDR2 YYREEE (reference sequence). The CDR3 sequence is CASNPQPQGNTEAFF. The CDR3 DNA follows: TGTGCCAGCAACCCCCAACCCCAGGGGAACACTGAAGCTTTCTTT. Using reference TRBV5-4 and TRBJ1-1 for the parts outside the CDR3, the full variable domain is ETGVTQSPTHLIKTRGQQVTLRCSSQSGHNTVSWYQQALGQGPQFIFQYYREEENGRGNFPPRFSGLQFPNYSSELNVNALELDDSALYLCASNPQPQGNTEAFFGQGTRLTVV.

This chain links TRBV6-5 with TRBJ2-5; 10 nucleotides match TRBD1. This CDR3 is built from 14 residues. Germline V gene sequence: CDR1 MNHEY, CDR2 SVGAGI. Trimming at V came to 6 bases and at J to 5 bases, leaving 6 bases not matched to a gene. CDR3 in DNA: TGTGCCAGCAGGGAGGACAGGGGGGGTGAGACCCAGTACTTC. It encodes CASREDRGGETQYF.

For the CDR3, the DNA is TGTGCCAGCAGCGAACAGGGGGGATATGGCTACACCTTC. This sequence encodes CASSEQGGYGYTF. V is TRBV2 and J is TRBJ1-2; the match to TRBD1 covers 8 bases. This CDR3 region has 13 residues. Germline V CDR1 and CDR2: SNHLY, FYNNEI. V was pared by 6 bases and J by 5 bases, with 5 bases of the junction left unmatched.

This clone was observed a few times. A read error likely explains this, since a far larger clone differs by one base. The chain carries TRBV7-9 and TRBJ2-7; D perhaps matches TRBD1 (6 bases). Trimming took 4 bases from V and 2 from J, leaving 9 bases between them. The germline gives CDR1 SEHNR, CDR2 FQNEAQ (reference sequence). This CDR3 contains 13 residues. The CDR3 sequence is CASSWDKTYEQYF. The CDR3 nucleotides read TGTGCCAGCAGCTGGGACAAGACCTACGAGCAGTACTTC.

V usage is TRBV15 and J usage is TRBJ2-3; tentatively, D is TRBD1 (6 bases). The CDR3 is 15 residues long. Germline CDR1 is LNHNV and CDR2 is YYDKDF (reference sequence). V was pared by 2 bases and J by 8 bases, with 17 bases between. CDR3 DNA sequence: TGTGCCACCAGCAGAAGCCGGGACACGATAGGTACGCAGTATTTT. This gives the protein CATSRSRDTIGTQYF. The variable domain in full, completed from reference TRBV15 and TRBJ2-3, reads DAMVIQNPRYQVTQFGKPVTLSCSQTLNHNVMYWYQQKSSQAPKLLFHYYDKDFNNEADTPDNFQSRRPNTSFCFLDIRSPGLGDTAMYLCATSRSRDTIGTQYFGPGTRLTVL.

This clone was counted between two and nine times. Here the CDR3 DNA reads TGTGCCAGCAGGGCGACTAGCGGTACCGGGGAGCTGTTTTTT. It encodes CASRATSGTGELFF. This sequence joins TRBV6-1 and TRBJ2-2; 9 bases map to TRBD2. With V trimmed by 6 bases and J by 5 bases, 4 bases remained unmatched. Germline CDR1 reads MNHNS; CDR2 reads SASEGT. The CDR3 runs 14 residues.

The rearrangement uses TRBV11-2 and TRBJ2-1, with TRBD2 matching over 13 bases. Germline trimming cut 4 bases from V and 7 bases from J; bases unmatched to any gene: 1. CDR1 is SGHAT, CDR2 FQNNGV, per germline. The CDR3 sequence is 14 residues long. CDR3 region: CASSSTSGGNEQFF. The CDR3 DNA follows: TGTGCCAGCAGCTCGACTAGCGGGGGGAATGAGCAGTTCTTC.

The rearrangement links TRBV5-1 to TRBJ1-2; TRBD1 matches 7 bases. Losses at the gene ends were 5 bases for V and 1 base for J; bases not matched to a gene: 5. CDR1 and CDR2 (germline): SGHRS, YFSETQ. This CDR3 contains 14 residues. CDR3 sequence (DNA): TGCGCCAGCAGAGACAGGGCCGGTAACTATGGCTACACCTTC. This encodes CASRDRAGNYGYTF.

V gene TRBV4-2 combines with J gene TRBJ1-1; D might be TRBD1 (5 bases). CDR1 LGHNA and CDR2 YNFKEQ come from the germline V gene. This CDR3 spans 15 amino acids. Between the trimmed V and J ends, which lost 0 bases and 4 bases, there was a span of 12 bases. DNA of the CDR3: TGTGCCAGCAGCCAAGATCAGGGTCGGATCACTGAAGCTTTCTTT. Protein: CASSQDQGRITEAFF.

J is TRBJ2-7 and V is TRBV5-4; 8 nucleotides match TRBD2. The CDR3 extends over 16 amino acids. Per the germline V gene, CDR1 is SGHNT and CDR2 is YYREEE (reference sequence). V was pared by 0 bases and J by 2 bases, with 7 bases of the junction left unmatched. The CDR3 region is CASSLGQRGTTYEQYF. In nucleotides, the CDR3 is TGTGCCAGCAGCTTGGGGCAGCGGGGGACCACCTACGAGCAGTACTTC.

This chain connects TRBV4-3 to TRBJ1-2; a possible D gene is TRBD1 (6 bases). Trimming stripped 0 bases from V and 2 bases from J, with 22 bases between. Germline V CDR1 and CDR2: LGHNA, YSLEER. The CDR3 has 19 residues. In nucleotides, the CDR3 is TGCGCCAGCAGCCAAGATCGTTCGTCTTCGCGGGGGGCGAACTATGGCTACACCTTC. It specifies CASSQDRSSSRGANYGYTF.